The rows below give T cell receptor beta chains drawn from one sample of a study of T cells in localized non-small cell lung cancer. Clones were sequenced by immunoSEQ multiplex PCR, and TCRdb holds only the in-frame ones, with some missing. The sample lists roughly 48,000 clones; roughly 77% were seen once. The sequenced sample was peripheral blood, obtained before any cancer treatment. The source of these receptors is a man aged 35-75 years with stage I squamous cell lung carcinoma. The CDR3 runs from the conserved cysteine through the conserved F or W. D genes are given only for firm matches. For some rows the clone size is stated as once, few or many, or as a class when expanded; others skip it.

j_gene,abundance,d_gene,v_gene,CDR3aa,CDR3nt
TRBJ2-1,NA,TRBD2,TRBV7-9,CASSLPPELAGYEQFF,TGTGCCAGCAGCTTACCACCGGAACTAGCGGGGTACGAGCAGTTCTTC
TRBJ2-7,few,TRBD1,TRBV7-8,CASSLEGQGPYEQYF,TGTGCCAGCAGCTTAGAGGGACAGGGACCCTACGAGCAGTACTTC
TRBJ2-5,NA,NA,TRBV9,CASSGSEGETQYF,TGTGCCAGCAGCGGGAGCGAGGGAGAGACCCAGTACTTC
TRBJ2-2,NA,NA,TRBV19,CASSTTSRRIAGELFF,TGTGCCAGTAGTACGACGTCCCGAAGGATCGCCGGGGAGCTGTTTTTT
TRBJ2-1,few,TRBD2,TRBV5-1,CASSPGTSGGTQFF,TGCGCCAGCAGCCCCGGGACTAGCGGGGGCACCCAGTTCTTC
TRBJ1-2,NA,TRBD1,TRBV30,CAWSVGQYYGYTF,TGTGCCTGGAGTGTGGGACAGTACTATGGCTACACCTTC
TRBJ1-2,NA,NA,TRBV4-3,CASSQEIGGGYGYTF,TGCGCCAGCAGCCAAGAAATCGGGGGAGGCTATGGCTACACCTTC
TRBJ2-3,NA,TRBD1,TRBV19,CASRRGHAGIDTQYF,TGTGCCAGTAGAAGGGGGCACGCCGGGATAGATACGCAGTATTTT
TRBJ1-5,NA,NA,TRBV28,CASSFSGGNNQPQHF,TGTGCCAGCAGTTTTAGTGGGGGTAATAATCAGCCCCAGCATTTT
TRBJ1-4,NA,TRBD1,TRBV18,CASSPRPQLTGFEKLFF,TGTGCCAGCTCACCACGCCCCCAATTGACAGGGTTCGAAAAACTGTTTTTT
TRBJ2-5,once,NA,TRBV29-1,CSVEWPSLPETQYF,TGCAGCGTTGAATGGCCTAGCCTTCCAGAGACCCAGTACTTC
TRBJ1-1,NA,TRBD1,TRBV11-2,CASSFSGTDEAFF,TGTGCCAGCAGCTTTTCCGGGACAGATGAAGCTTTCTTT
TRBJ2-7,few,TRBD2,TRBV9,CASGAPGSGGDNEQYF,TGTGCCAGCGGTGCCCCGGGAAGCGGGGGGGATAACGAGCAGTACTTC
TRBJ1-5,NA,NA,TRBV21-1,CASSKVDLHAFYSNQPQHF,TGTGCCAGCAGCAAAGTTGATCTTCACGCATTTTATAGCAATCAGCCCCAGCATTTT
TRBJ1-5,NA,TRBD1,TRBV2,CASRTGVKNQPQHF,TGTGCCAGCAGGACAGGGGTTAAAAATCAGCCCCAGCATTTT
TRBJ2-3,NA,NA,TRBV5-5,CASSIQITDTQYF,TGTGCCAGCAGCATCCAGATCACAGATACGCAGTATTTT
TRBJ1-1,NA,NA,TRBV5-4,CASSFTNSLNTEAFF,TGTGCCAGCAGCTTTACGAACAGCTTGAACACTGAAGCTTTCTTT
TRBJ2-7,NA,TRBD1,TRBV6-6,CASILGQGASYEQYF,TGTGCCAGCATCCTAGGACAGGGAGCTTCCTACGAGCAGTACTTC
TRBJ1-6,once,TRBD1,TRBV4-1,CASSQTGTQFGSPLHF,TGCGCCAGCAGCCAGACAGGGACCCAGTTCGGTTCACCCCTCCACTTT
TRBJ1-5,few,NA,TRBV4-2,CASSQDTGQPQHF,TGTGCCAGCAGCCAAGATACGGGCCAGCCCCAGCATTTT
TRBJ1-2,NA,NA,TRBV5-6,CASSLDEGGYTF,TGTGCCAGCAGCTTGGACGAGGGGGGCTACACCTTC
TRBJ2-5,NA,NA,TRBV5-4,CASSSPGYGETQYF,TGTGCCAGCAGCAGCCCAGGGTACGGGGAGACCCAGTACTTC
TRBJ2-5,once,TRBD2,TRBV11-2,CASSWRLAGGGETQYF,TGTGCCAGCAGCTGGAGGCTAGCGGGGGGAGGAGAGACCCAGTACTTC
TRBJ2-3,NA,TRBD1,TRBV2,CASGTGLATSTDTQYF,TGTGCCAGTGGGACAGGGCTTGCTACTAGCACAGATACGCAGTATTTT
TRBJ2-1,few,NA,TRBV7-6,CASSLAGFGPNEQFF,TGTGCCAGCAGCCTAGCAGGATTTGGGCCCAATGAGCAGTTCTTC
TRBJ1-2,NA,NA,TRBV27,CASSHRASNYGYTF,TGTGCCAGCAGTCACCGGGCCTCTAACTATGGCTACACCTTC
TRBJ2-5,NA,NA,TRBV15,CATTPRARETQYF,TGTGCCACCACCCCGCGAGCACGGGAGACCCAGTACTTC
TRBJ1-1,NA,TRBD1,TRBV7-3,CASSLTGTGRDTEAFF,TGTGCCAGCAGTTTAACCGGGACAGGGAGGGACACTGAAGCTTTCTTT
TRBJ2-1,NA,NA,TRBV6-4,CASSDSGGVNEQFF,TGTGCCAGCAGTGACTCGGGGGGCGTCAATGAGCAGTTCTTC
TRBJ2-7,NA,NA,TRBV11-2,CASSSAYEQYF,TGTGCCAGCAGCTCCGCCTACGAGCAGTACTTC
TRBJ1-4,NA,NA,TRBV4-3,CASSQSGFGNEKLFF,TGCGCCAGCAGCCAATCTGGGTTCGGTAATGAAAAACTGTTTTTT
TRBJ1-2,NA,NA,TRBV9,CASSVGEGRPRYGYTF,TGTGCCAGCAGCGTAGGCGAGGGAAGGCCCCGATATGGCTACACCTTC
TRBJ1-2,NA,TRBD1,TRBV10-3,CAVFAGTGATGYTF,TGTGCCGTCTTCGCCGGGACAGGAGCTACAGGCTACACCTTC
TRBJ2-3,NA,NA,TRBV10-1,CASSSSKSLRGGTDTQYF,TGCGCCAGCTCATCTAGTAAGTCTCTGCGGGGCGGCACAGATACGCAGTATTTT
TRBJ1-1,few,TRBD1,TRBV6-1,CASSDRGTEAFF,TGTGCCAGCAGTGACAGGGGGACTGAAGCTTTCTTT
TRBJ2-5,NA,NA,TRBV5-1,CASRATTGTQETQYF,TGCGCCAGCAGGGCAACTACAGGAACCCAAGAGACCCAGTACTTC